Listed below are T cell receptor beta chains from one sample, sequenced in a study of blood T cell repertoires in COVID-19. Here immunoSEQ multiplex PCR was the method, and the copy in TCRdb shows in-frame clones only, minus some. The sample yields 31,000 or so clones, about 91% seen once. The sample was peripheral blood. These receptor sequences come from an elderly man with acute or convalescent COVID-19. The CDR3 runs from the conserved cysteine through the conserved F or W. The D gene is left open where the match is weak. The size field is filled for only some rows; it gives once, few, many or a size class.

>TRBJ2-7|TRBV11-3|TRBD2|-
TGTGCCAGCAGCTTGGGTCTAGCGGGGATCTACGAGCAGTACTTC
CASSLGLAGIYEQYF
>TRBJ1-2|TRBV19|TRBD1|-
TGTGCCAGTAGTACTTCCTACAGGGGGTATGGCTACACCTTC
CASSTSYRGYGYTF
>TRBJ2-2|TRBV2|-|once
TGTGCCAGCAGCTTAGCGGCATCGAACACCGGGGAGCTGTTTTTT
CASSLAASNTGELFF
>TRBJ2-1|TRBV28|-|-
TGTGCCAGCAGTTTAGGGAGACGGGCCGGGATCTTC
CASSLGRRAGIF
>TRBJ2-1|TRBV5-1|TRBD2|-
TGCGCCAGCAGTACTGGACTAGCGGGGTACAATGAGCAGTTCTTC
CASSTGLAGYNEQFF
>TRBJ1-6|TRBV6-1|TRBD1|-
TGTGCCAGCAGTGAACTGGGACAGGGACGTTCACCCCTCCACTTT
CASSELGQGRSPLHF
>TRBJ1-2|TRBV7-9|TRBD1|-
TGTGCCAGCAGCTTAGCGTACAGGGGTCTAACTAACTATGGCTACACCTTC
CASSLAYRGLTNYGYTF
>TRBJ1-6|TRBV5-1|-|-
TGCGCCAGCAGCTTGGTGGGGCGGGGGCTTGGATCACCCCTCCACTTT
CASSLVGRGLGSPLHF
>TRBJ2-3|TRBV18|-|once
TGTGCCAGCTCACCAAGGTTGCGCGGTACTAGCACAGATACGCAGTATTTT
CASSPRLRGTSTDTQYF
>TRBJ2-1|TRBV29-1|TRBD2|once
TGCAGCGTTTGGACTAGCGGGAAGGACAATGAGCAGTTCTTC
CSVWTSGKDNEQFF
>TRBJ2-4|TRBV11-2|TRBD2|once
TGTGCCAGCAGGGGACTAGCGGGATCAGCCAAAAACATTCAGTACTTC
CASRGLAGSAKNIQYF
>TRBJ2-7|TRBV10-3|TRBD1|-
TGTGCCACCACTGACAGGGGATACGAGCAGTACTTC
CATTDRGYEQYF
>TRBJ1-4|TRBV19|-|-
TGTGCCAGTAGTCTGGGGGCGGCCGATGAAAAACTGTTTTTT
CASSLGAADEKLFF
>TRBJ1-4|TRBV5-5|TRBD1|-
TGTGCCAGCAGCCCCGGCGGGACAGCTGAGGAAAAACTGTTTTTT
CASSPGGTAEEKLFF
>TRBJ1-6|TRBV19|-|few
TGTGCCAGTAGTACCAACGCAGGGGATAATTCACCCCTCCACTTT
CASSTNAGDNSPLHF
>TRBJ2-1|TRBV5-1|TRBD2|-
TGCGCCAGCAGCCCGATCGGGACTAGCGGGAAAGTAAACTCCTACAATGAGCAGTTCTTC
CASSPIGTSGKVNSYNEQFF
>TRBJ1-1|TRBV6-1|-|once
TGTGCCAGCAGTGAAGCGTTCGGCGGGAGAGCTTTCTTT
CASSEAFGGRAFF
>TRBJ2-3|TRBV2|-|-
TGTGCCAGCAAGGTAGGCGGGTCGGCAGATACGCAGTATTTT
CASKVGGSADTQYF
>TRBJ1-6|TRBV2|-|-
TGTGCCAGCAGTCGGGACACTTATAATTCACCCCTCCACTTT
CASSRDTYNSPLHF
>TRBJ1-1|TRBV10-3|-|-
TGTGCCATCAGCTCGACAGAAACAGGCCCCACTGAAGCTTTCTTT
CAISSTETGPTEAFF
>TRBJ2-2|TRBV5-1|-|-
TGCGCCAGCAGCTTGGCCGTGACCGGGGAGCTGTTTTTT
CASSLAVTGELFF
>TRBJ1-5|TRBV18|-|-
TGTGCCAGCTCACCACGGACAGCTAATCAGCCCCAGCATTTT
CASSPRTANQPQHF
>TRBJ1-5|TRBV5-5|-|-
TGTGCCAGCAGCGAACAGGCCTTCGAAGAGCCCCAGCATTTT
CASSEQAFEEPQHF
>TRBJ2-1|TRBV11-3|-|-
TGTGCCAGCAGCCCTGACAGAGCGTACAATGAGCAGTTCTTC
CASSPDRAYNEQFF
>TRBJ2-3|TRBV6-4|TRBD2|-
TGTGCCAGCAGTGAAAAGGTAGCGGGAAGGATACGCACAGATACGCAGTATTTT
CASSEKVAGRIRTDTQYF
>TRBJ2-4|TRBV19|-|-
TGTGCCAGTAGGAGGGATTTTGCCAAAAACATTCAGTACTTC
CASRRDFAKNIQYF
>TRBJ1-1|TRBV30|-|-
TGTGCCTGGAGAAAGCGGGGCGGCACTGAAGCTTTCTTT
CAWRKRGGTEAFF
>TRBJ1-5|TRBV11-2|-|-
TGTGCCAGCAGCGCGGAACAGGACCAGCCCCAGCATTTT
CASSAEQDQPQHF
>TRBJ1-4|TRBV5-1|-|-
TGCGCCAGCAGCCCGCAGGGGAACCAAGAAAAACTGTTTTTT
CASSPQGNQEKLFF
>TRBJ1-5|TRBV3-1/TRBV3-2|-|few
TGTGCCAGCAGCCTGGGCCAACAAGGTCCCCAGCATTTT
CASSLGQQGPQHF
>TRBJ2-1|TRBV9|TRBD2|-
TGTGCCAGCAGCGCAACTAGCGGGAGTGGAAATGAGCAGTTCTTC
CASSATSGSGNEQFF
>TRBJ2-7|TRBV30|-|-
TGTGCCTGGACTCTCAGTGGGCTCTACGAGCAGTACTTC
CAWTLSGLYEQYF
>TRBJ1-2|TRBV30|-|-
TGTGCCTGGACTACCAATTTCGCCAGGGGTGGCTACACCTTC
CAWTTNFARGGYTF
>TRBJ1-5|TRBV30|-|-
TGTGCCTGGAGTGTACCGGGGCAGCCCCAGCATTTT
CAWSVPGQPQHF
>TRBJ1-2|TRBV6-5|TRBD1|-
TGTGCCAGCACTAAGGGGGCCCCCTCGGGCGGCTACACCTTC
CASTKGAPSGGYTF
>TRBJ2-1|TRBV29-1|TRBD2|once
TGCAGCGTCGTAGTGAGCGGGGGCTACAATGAGCAGTTCTTC
CSVVVSGGYNEQFF
>TRBJ2-3|TRBV7-9|TRBD1|-
TGTGCCAGCAGCCTGAGGTGGGACAGGGGTAGCACAGATACGCAGTATTTT
CASSLRWDRGSTDTQYF
>TRBJ2-1|TRBV29-1|TRBD2|-
TGCAGCGTCCCTAGCGGGAGTGGGTACGGGCAGTTCTTC
CSVPSGSGYGQFF
>TRBJ2-2|TRBV12-3/TRBV12-4|-|once
TGTGCCAGCAGTTTCTCCTTTGAGCTGTTTTTT
CASSFSFELFF
>TRBJ2-6|TRBV28|-|-
TGTGCCAGCAGTTTCCGGGACATCGGGGCCAACGTCCTGACTTTC
CASSFRDIGANVLTF
>TRBJ2-7|TRBV19|-|few
TGTGCCAGTAGTCCCAGCATTTCTGCGGGAGAGCAGTACTTC
CASSPSISAGEQYF